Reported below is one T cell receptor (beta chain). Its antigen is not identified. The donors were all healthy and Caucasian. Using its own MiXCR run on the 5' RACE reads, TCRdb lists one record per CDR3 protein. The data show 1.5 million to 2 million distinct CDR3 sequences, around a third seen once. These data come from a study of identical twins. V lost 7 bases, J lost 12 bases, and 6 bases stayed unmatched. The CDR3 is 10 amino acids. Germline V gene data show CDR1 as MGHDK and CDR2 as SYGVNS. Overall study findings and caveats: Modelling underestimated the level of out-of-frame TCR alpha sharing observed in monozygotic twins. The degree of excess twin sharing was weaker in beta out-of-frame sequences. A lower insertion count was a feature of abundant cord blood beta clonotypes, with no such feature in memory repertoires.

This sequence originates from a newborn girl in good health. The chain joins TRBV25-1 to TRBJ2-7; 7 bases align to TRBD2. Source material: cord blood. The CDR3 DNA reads TGTGCCAGCATGAGGACTAGATGGTACTTC. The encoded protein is CASMRTRWYF.